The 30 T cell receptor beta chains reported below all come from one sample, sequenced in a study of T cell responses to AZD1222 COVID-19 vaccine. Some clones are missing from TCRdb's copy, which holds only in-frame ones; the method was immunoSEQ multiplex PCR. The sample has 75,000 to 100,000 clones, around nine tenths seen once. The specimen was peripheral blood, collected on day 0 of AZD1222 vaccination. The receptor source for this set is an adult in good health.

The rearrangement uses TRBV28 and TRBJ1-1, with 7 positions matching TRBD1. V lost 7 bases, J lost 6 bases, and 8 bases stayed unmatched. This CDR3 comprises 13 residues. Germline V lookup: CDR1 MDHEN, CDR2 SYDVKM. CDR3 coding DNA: TGTGCCAGCATCAGGGGGGGTCTCGCTGAAGCTTTCTTT. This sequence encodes CASIRGGLAEAFF.

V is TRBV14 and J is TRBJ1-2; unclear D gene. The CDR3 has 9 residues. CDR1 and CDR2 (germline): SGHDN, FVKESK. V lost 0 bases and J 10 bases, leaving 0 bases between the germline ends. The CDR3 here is CASSQDYTF. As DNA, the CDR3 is TGTGCCAGCAGCCAAGACTACACCTTC.

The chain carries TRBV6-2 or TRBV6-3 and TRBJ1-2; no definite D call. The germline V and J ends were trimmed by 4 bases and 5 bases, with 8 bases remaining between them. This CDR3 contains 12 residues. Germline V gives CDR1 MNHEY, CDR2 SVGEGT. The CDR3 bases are TGTGCCAGCAGTTCGGCGGGGTATGGCTACACCTTC. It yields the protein CASSSAGYGYTF.

CDR3 loop: CASSQGASGDANTGELFF. CDR3 DNA: TGCGCCAGCAGCCAGGGCGCTAGCGGAGACGCGAACACCGGGGAGCTGTTTTTT. The chain carries TRBV4-1 and TRBJ2-2, with TRBD2 matching over 7 bases. The CDR3 has 18 residues. CDR1 MGHRA and CDR2 YSYEKL come from the germline V gene. The V gene end was trimmed by 3 bases and the J gene end by 0 bases; junction bases not matched to a gene: 10.

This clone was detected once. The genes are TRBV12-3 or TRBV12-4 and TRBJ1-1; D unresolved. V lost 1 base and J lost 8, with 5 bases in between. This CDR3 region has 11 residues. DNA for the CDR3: TGTGCCAGCAGTTTAGGGAGGGAAGCTTTCTTT. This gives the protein CASSLGREAFF.

The CDR3 nucleotides read TGTGCCAGCAGCTTCAATCCTTCAGGCTACAATGAGCAGTTCTTC. This sequence encodes CASSFNPSGYNEQFF. J is TRBJ2-1 and V is TRBV11-2; no definite D call. CDR1 and CDR2 (germline): SGHAT, FQNNGV. The CDR3 spans 15 residues. Trimming left V 3 bases short and J 3 bases short, with 12 bases between.

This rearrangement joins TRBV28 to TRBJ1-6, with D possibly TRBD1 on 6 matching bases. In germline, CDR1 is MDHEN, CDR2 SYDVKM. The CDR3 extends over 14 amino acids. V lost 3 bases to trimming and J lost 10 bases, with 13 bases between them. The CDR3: CASSFRGSESPLHF. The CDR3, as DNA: TGTGCCAGCAGTTTCAGGGGATCTGAATCACCCCTCCACTTT.

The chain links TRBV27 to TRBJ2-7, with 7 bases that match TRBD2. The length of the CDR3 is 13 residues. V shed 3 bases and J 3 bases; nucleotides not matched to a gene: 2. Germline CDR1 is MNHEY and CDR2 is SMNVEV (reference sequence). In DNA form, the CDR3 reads TGTGCCAGCAGTTTTGGGGAGGGCTACGAGCAGTACTTC. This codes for CASSFGEGYEQYF.

The CDR3 sequence is CAISESGGDNQPQHF. CDR3 DNA sequence: TGTGCCATCAGTGAGTCCGGAGGGGACAATCAGCCCCAGCATTTT. The rearrangement joins TRBV10-3 to TRBJ1-5; TRBD1 might be the D (5 bases). Germline V lookup: CDR1 ENHRY, CDR2 SYGVKD. V was trimmed by 0 bases and J by 3 bases, leaving 9 bases between them. This CDR3 is built from 15 residues.

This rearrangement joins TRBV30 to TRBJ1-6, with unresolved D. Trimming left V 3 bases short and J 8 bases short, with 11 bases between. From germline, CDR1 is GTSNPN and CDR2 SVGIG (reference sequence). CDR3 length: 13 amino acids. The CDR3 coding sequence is TGTGCCTGGAGCCGACCTGGAGATTCACCCCTCCACTTT. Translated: CAWSRPGDSPLHF.

Here the CDR3 DNA reads TGTGCCAGCCTCCCCGGGGCAGGGCTCGATGAGCAGTTCTTC. Protein: CASLPGAGLDEQFF. The chain joins TRBV6-7 to TRBJ2-1; D tentatively fits TRBD1 or TRBD2 (5 bases each). TRBV6-7 is an ORF for which the function is uncertain. CDR3 length: 14 amino acids. With 8 bases removed from V and 8 bases from J, the gap between germline ends came to 19 bases.

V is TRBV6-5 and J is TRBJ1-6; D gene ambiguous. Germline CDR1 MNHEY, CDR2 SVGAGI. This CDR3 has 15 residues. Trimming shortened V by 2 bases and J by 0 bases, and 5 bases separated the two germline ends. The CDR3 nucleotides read TGTGCCAGCAGTTACAGAAGCTCCTATAATTCACCCCTCCACTTT. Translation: CASSYRSSYNSPLHF.

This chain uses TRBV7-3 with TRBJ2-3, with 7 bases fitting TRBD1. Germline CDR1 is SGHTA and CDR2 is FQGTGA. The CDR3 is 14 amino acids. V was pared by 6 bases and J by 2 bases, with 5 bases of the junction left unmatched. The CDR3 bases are TGTGCCAGCAGGAGACAGGGAAACACAGATACGCAGTATTTT. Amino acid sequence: CASRRQGNTDTQYF.

CDR3 bases: TGTGCCTGGAGTGTTGGTGTCTCCTACGAGCAGTACTTC. It translates to CAWSVGVSYEQYF. This chain links TRBV30 with TRBJ2-7, with D uncertain. CDR1 is GTSNPN, CDR2 SVGIG, per germline (reference sequence). Trimming stripped 0 bases from V and 0 bases from J, with 6 bases between. The CDR3 covers 13 residues. Full variable domain (missing parts from reference TRBV30 and TRBJ2-7): SQTIHQWPATLVQPVGSPLSLECTVEGTSNPNLYWYRQAAGRGLQLLFYSVGIGQISSEVPQNLSASRPQDRQFILSSKKLLLSDSGFYLCAWSVGVSYEQYFGPGTRLTVT.

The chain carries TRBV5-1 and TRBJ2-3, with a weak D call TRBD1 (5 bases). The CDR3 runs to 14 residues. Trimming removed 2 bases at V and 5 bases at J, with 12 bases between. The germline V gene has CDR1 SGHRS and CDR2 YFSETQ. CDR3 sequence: CASSFFGHLDTQYF. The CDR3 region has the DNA TGCGCCAGCAGCTTCTTCGGACACCTAGATACGCAGTATTTT.

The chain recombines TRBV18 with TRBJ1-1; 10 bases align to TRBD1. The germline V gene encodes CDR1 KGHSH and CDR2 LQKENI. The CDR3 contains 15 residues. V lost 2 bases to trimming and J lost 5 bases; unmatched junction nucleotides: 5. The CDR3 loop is CASSPDRGRWTEAFF. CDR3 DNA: TGTGCCAGCTCACCAGACAGGGGGCGTTGGACTGAAGCTTTCTTT.

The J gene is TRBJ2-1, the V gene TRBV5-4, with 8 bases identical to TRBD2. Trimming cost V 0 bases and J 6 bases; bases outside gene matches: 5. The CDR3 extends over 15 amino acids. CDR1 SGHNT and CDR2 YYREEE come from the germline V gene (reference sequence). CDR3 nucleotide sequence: TGTGCCAGCAGCTTGGACAGCGGGAGTATCAATGAGCAGTTCTTC. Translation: CASSLDSGSINEQFF.

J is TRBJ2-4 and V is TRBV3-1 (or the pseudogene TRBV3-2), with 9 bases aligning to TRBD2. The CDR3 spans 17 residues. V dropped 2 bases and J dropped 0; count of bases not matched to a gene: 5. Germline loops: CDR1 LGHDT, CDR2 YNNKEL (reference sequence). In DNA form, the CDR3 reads TGTGCCAGCAGCCAAAGGGGGACTAGCCTAGCCAAAAACATTCAGTACTTC. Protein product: CASSQRGTSLAKNIQYF.

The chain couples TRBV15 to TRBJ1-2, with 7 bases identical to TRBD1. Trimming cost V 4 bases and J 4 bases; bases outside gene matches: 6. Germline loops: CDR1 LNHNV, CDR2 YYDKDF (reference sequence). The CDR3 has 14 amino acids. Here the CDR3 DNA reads TGTGCCACCAGCACCGACCGGGACAGCTATGGCTACACCTTC. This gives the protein CATSTDRDSYGYTF.

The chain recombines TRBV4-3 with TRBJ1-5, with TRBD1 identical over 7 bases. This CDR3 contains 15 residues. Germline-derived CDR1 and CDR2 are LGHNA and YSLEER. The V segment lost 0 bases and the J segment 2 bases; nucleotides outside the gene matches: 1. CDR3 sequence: CASSQDTGGNQPQHF. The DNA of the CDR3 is TGCGCCAGCAGCCAAGACACAGGGGGCAATCAGCCCCAGCATTTT.

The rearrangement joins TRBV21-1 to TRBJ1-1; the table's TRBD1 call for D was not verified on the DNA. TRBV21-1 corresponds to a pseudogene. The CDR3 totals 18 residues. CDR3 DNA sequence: TGTGCCAGCAGCTTCCTGAGAAGGACAGGGTTCATGAACACTGAAGCTTTCTTT. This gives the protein CASSFLRRTGFMNTEAFF.

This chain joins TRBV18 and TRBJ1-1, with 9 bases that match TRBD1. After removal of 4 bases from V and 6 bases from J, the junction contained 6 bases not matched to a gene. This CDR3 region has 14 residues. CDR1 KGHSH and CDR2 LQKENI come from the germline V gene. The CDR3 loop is CASSLVDRGAEAFF. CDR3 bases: TGTGCCAGCTCACTAGTGGACAGGGGAGCTGAAGCTTTCTTT.

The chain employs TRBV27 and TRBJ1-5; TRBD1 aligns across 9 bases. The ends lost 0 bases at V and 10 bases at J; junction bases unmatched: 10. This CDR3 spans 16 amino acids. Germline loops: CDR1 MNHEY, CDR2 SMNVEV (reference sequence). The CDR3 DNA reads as TGTGCCAGCAGTTTATCCTTTCCCGGGACAGGGTACCCCCAGCATTTT. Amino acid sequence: CASSLSFPGTGYPQHF.

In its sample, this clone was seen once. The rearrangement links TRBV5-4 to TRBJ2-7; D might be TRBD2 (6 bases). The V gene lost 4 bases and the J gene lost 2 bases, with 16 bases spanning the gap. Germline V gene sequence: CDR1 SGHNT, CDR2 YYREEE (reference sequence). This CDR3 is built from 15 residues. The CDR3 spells CASSPGTQGPYEQYF. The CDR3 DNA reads TGTGCCAGCAGCCCCGGGACTCAAGGCCCCTACGAGCAGTACTTC.

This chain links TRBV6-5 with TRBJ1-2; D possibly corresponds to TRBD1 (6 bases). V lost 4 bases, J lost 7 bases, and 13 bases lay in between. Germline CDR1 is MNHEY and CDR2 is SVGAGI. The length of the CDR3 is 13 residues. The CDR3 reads CASSFRGRPGYTF. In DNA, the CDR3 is TGTGCCAGCAGTTTCAGGGGCCGTCCTGGCTACACCTTC.

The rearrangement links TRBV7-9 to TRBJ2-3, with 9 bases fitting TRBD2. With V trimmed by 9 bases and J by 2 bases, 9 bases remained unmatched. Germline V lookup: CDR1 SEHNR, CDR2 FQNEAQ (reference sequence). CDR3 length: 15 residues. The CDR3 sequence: CASSSGNQVTDTQYF. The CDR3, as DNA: TGTGCCAGTTCTAGCGGGAACCAAGTCACAGATACGCAGTATTTT. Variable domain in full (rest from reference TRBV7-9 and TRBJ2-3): DTGVSQNPRHKITKRGQNVTFRCDPISEHNRLYWYRQTLGQGPEFLTYFQNEAQLEKSRLLSDRFSAERPKGSFSTLEIQRTEQGDSAMYLCASSSGNQVTDTQYFGPGTRLTVL.

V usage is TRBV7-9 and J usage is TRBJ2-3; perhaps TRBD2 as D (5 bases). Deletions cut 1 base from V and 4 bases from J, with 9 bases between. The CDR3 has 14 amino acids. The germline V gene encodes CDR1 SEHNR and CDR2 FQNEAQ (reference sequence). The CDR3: CASSLGAGPDTQYF. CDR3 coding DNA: TGTGCCAGCAGCTTAGGGGCGGGCCCAGATACGCAGTATTTT.

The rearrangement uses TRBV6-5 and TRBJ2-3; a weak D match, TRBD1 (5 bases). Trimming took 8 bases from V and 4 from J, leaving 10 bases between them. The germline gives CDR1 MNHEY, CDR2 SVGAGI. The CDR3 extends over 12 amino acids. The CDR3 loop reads CASGPGSDTQYF. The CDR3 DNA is TGTGCCAGCGGCCCAGGGTCAGATACGCAGTATTTT.

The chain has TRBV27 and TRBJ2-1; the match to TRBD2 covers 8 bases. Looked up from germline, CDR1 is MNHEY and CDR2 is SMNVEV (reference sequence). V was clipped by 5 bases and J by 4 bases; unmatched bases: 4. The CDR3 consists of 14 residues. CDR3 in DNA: TGTGCCAGCAGTCGGACTAGCCCATACAATGAGCAGTTCTTC. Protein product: CASSRTSPYNEQFF.

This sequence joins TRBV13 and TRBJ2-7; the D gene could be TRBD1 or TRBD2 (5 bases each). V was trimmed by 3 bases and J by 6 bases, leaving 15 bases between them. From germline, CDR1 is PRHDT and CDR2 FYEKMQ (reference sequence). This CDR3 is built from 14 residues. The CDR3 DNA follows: TGTGCCAGCAGCTTTCCGGGGCCCGGTGGCGAGCAGTACTTC. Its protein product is CASSFPGPGGEQYF. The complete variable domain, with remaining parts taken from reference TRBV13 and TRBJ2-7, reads AAGVIQSPRHLIKEKRETATLKCYPIPRHDTVYWYQQGPGQDPQFLISFYEKMQSDKGSIPDRFSAQQFSDYHSELNMSSLELGDSALYFCASSFPGPGGEQYFGPGTRLTVT.